The entry that follows covers one TCR beta chain sequence. The specificity of this receptor is unknown. Base quality data are lacking; no much larger clone is found one base away. The record originates from a study of shared clonotypes between healthy human individuals (dated by TCRdb to between 2020 and 2021). About the investigation overall: The cohort comprised a couple of women and a few men aged 18 to 49 years. For each donor, CD4 naive and CD4 memory were each run on three plates, CD8 naive on two plates, and CD8 memory on one plate. Blood TCR repertoires of about 5 healthy adults were deeply sequenced to estimate repertoire size and the extent of clonotype sharing between individuals. Libraries were prepared and TCR repertoires were sequenced by different laboratories using diverse techniques, in order to increase sequencing depth and limit assay-specific biases. Per donor, leukapheresis produced somewhere between about 0.94 and 8.9 billion PBMCs. Broad study findings and their caveats: Because the study included only a small number of donors, the genetic and exposure-history diversity represented was limited. Rarefaction of sorted-subset datasets indicated incomplete sequencing despite the large sequencing depth. When several donors were compared, the shared fraction of clonotypes was roughly 5% for naive CD4, 3.5% to 4% for naive CD8, roughly 2.5% for memory CD4, and 0.4% for memory CD8. Pairwise subsampling indicated that sequencing depth was expected to affect the degree of clonotype sharing among donors. Estimated clonotype richness was generally larger for naive than for memory subsets. Clonotypes shared by all four sorted-subset donors showed higher generation probabilities than non-shared clonotypes. Sampling was restricted to blood, and TCR repertoires in tissues likely differ from the TCR repertoires found in blood.

The CDR3 runs 16 amino acids, cysteine and phenylalanine included. Solely the CDR3 DNA is kept, with 48 bases framed from the first base. V is cut back by 1 base and J by 6 bases, with 4 bases in the junction unmatched. From a lookup of the germline V gene, CDR1 and CDR2 are MDHEN and SYDVKM. The donors were healthy, HIV-negative adults who had no recently reported acute infections or vaccinations. Every donor was a Caucasian adult residing in Nashville, Tennessee, USA. Magnetic negative selection was used to enrich CD4+ T cells, after which naive cells were positively selected on CD45RA and the negative fraction became the memory subset. Blood was collected by leukapheresis, and PBMCs were isolated by Ficoll-Histopaque density gradient centrifugation and then cryopreserved in liquid nitrogen vapor phase. Analytical flow cytometry was used to check the purity and quantity of every magnetically sorted T cell population. Genomic DNA was isolated from each sorted fraction and quantified by UV absorbance on a Nanodrop 2000c.

TCR CDR3 regions were amplified from genomic DNA by multiplex PCR using the deep immunoSEQ assay. Genomic DNA extracted from each cell subset was distributed evenly over all wells of several immunoSEQ 96-well plates, and each plate served as one replicate. For sorted subsets, around 0.2 ug genomic DNA, equal to tens of thousands of T cell genomes, was loaded into each replicate PCR. Purified libraries were quantified with a Qubit 3.0 fluorometer, sized on a Bioanalyzer 2100, and re-quantified with the KAPA Library Quantification kit. A separate single-read 150-cycle Illumina NextSeq 550 flow cell was used to sequence each immunoSEQ 96-well plate. Per the authors' processing: Because the immunoSEQ output held only junctional sequences and lacked quality scores, the filtering could not match the filtering applied to full-length reads. Sequences were annotated with PyIR, a Python wrapper for IgBLAST v1.9, and V/J genes and CDR3 were assigned using IMGT germline references. Reads were filtered out if the reads had weak V/J assignments (E-value above 1e-6), no CDR3, stop codons, out-of-frame junctions, or ambiguous translated residues. V3J clonotypes were defined as sequences sharing the same inferred V gene, J gene, and CDR3 amino acid sequence. The percentage overlap between two repertoires was calculated by dividing the number of shared unique clonotypes by the size of the smaller repertoire. Repertoire richness was assessed with RTK rarefaction, the Chao1 estimator, and Recon v2.1 estimates of unobserved clonotypes. OLGA was used to compute generation probabilities for all TCRbeta clonotypes that the gDNA method yielded from a few donors. TCRdb retrieved this table from immuneACCESS and kept in-frame rearrangements only. Not all clones are present; in checked studies, unresolved V genes account for under half, and no reason is known for the remainder. V and J calls and clone size are as listed in that table; D and trimming were resolved from the DNA. The sample table lists some 2,100,000 clones, around 95% of them with a count of one. Less than 0.15% of the sample is taken by the ten largest.

Material: naive CD4+ T cells sorted from blood. Explained via the paper, the cell subset or site label denotes: CD45RA+ positively selected. This receptor was identified in a man younger than 30 in good health. The chain employs TRBV28 and TRBJ1-4; 11 central nucleotides agree with TRBD1. This receptor carries the CDR3 CASSLLAGQGDEKLFF. The nucleotides read TGTGCCAGCAGTTTATTGGCGGGACAGGGGGATGAAAAACTGTTTTTT. With all but the CDR3 taken from the reference TRBV28 and TRBJ1-4 genes, the full variable domain is: DVKVTQSSRYLVKRTGEKVFLECVQDMDHENMFWYRQDPGLGLRLIYFSYDVKMKEKGDIPEGYSVSREKKERFSLILESASTNQTSMYLCASSLLAGQGDEKLFFGSGTQLSVL.